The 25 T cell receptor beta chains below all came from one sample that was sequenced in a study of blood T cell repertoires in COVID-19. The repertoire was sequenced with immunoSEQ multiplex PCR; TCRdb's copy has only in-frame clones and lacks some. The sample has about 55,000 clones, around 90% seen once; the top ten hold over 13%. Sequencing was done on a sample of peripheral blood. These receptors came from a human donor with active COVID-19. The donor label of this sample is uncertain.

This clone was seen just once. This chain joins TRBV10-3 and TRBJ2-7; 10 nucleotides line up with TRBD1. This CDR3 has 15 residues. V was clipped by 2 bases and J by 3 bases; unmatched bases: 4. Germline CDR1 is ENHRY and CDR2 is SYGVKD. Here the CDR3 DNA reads TGTGCCATCAGTGAGAGGACAGGGGGGATCTACGAGCAGTACTTC. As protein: CAISERTGGIYEQYF.

Here the CDR3 reads CASSYGAAGGAETQYF. DNA for the CDR3: TGTGCCAGCAGTTACGGAGCCGCGGGAGGTGCGGAGACCCAGTACTTC. The rearrangement joins TRBV6-2 or TRBV6-3 to TRBJ2-5, with TRBD2 matching over 8 bases. V was pared by 2 bases and J by 5 bases, with 10 bases of the junction left unmatched. CDR1 is MNHEY, CDR2 SVGEGT, per germline. The CDR3 is 16 residues long.

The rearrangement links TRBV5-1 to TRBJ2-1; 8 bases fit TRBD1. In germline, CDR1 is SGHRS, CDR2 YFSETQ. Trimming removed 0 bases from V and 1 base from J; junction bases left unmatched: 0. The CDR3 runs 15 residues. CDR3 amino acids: CASSLDRGSYNEQFF. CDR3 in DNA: TGCGCCAGCAGCTTGGACAGGGGGTCCTACAATGAGCAGTTCTTC.

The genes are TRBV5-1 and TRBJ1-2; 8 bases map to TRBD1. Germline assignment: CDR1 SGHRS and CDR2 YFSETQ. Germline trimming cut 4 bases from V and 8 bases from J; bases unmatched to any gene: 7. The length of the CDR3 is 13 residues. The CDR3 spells CASSDTGGGGYTF. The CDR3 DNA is TGCGCCAGCAGCGACACAGGGGGAGGGGGCTACACCTTC.

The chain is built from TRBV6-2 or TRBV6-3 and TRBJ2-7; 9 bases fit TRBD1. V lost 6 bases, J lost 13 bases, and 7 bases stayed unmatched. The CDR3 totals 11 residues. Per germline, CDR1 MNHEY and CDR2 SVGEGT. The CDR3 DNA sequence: TGTGCCAGCAGCCGGGACAGGGTAATCTACGTC. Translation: CASSRDRVIYV.

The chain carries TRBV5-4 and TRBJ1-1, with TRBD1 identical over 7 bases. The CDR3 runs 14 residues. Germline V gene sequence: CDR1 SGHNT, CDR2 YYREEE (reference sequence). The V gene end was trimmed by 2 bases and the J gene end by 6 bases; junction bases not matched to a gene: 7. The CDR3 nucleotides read TGTGCCAGCAGCTTAGGGGGCGCGAGCGCTGAAGCTTTCTTT. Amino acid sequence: CASSLGGASAEAFF.

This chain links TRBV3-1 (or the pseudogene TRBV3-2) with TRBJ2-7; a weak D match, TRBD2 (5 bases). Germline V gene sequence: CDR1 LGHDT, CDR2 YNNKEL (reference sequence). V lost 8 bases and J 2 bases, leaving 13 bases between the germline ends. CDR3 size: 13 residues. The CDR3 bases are TGTGCCAGCCCCCCGGGGAACCCCTACGAGCAGTACTTC. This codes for CASPPGNPYEQYF.

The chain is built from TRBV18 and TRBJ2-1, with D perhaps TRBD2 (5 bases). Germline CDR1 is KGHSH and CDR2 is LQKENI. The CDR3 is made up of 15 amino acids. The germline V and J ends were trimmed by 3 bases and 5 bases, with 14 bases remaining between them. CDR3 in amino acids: CASSPTRSGNNEQFF. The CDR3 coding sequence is TGTGCCAGCTCACCTACCCGAAGCGGTAACAATGAGCAGTTCTTC. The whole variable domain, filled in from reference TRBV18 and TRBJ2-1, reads NAGVMQNPRHLVRRRGQEARLRCSPMKGHSHVYWYRQLPEEGLKFMVYLQKENIIDESGMPKERFSAEFPKEGPSILRIQQVVRGDSAAYFCASSPTRSGNNEQFFGPGTRLTVL.

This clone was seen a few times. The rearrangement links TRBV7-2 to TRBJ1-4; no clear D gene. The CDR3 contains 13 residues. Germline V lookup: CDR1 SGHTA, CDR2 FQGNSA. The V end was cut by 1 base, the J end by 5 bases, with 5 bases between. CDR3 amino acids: CASSLEQNEKLFF. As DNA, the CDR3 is TGTGCCAGCAGCTTAGAACAAAATGAAAAACTGTTTTTT.

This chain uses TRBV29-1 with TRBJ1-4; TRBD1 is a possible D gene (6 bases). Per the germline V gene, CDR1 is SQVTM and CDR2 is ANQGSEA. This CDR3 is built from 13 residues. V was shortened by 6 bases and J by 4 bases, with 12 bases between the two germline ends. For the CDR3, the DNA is TGCAGCGTGAGGGGGGGATATAATGAAAAACTGTTTTTT. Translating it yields CSVRGGYNEKLFF.

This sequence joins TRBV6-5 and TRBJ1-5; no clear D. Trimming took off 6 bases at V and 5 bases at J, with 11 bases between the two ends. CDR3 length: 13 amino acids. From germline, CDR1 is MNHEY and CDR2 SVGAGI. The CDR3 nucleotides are TGTGCCAGCAGCCGTGGAGTAGATCAGCCCCAGCATTTT. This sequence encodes CASSRGVDQPQHF.

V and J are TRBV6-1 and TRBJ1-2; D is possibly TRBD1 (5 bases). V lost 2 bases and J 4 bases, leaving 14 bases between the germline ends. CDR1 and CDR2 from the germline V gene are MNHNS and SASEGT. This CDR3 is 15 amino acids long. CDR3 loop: CASSETKQESYGYTF. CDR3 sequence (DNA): TGTGCCAGCAGTGAAACGAAACAGGAGTCCTATGGCTACACCTTC.

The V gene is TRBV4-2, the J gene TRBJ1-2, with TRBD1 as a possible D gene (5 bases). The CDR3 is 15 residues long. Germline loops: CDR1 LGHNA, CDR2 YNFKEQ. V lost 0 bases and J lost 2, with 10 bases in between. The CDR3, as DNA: TGTGCCAGCAGCCAAGAGGACACCTTAAACTATGGCTACACCTTC. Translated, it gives CASSQEDTLNYGYTF.

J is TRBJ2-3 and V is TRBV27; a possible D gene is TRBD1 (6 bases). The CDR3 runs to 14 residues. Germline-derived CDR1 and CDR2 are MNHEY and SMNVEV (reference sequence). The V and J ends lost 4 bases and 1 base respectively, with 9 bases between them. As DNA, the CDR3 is TGTGCCAGCAGTTCCCGACAGGGCACAGATACGCAGTATTTT. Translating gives CASSSRQGTDTQYF.

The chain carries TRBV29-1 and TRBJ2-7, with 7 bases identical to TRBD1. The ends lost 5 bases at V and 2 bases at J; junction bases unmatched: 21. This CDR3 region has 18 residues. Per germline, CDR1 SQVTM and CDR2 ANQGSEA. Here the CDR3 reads CSVHLPPQGPEGTYEQYF. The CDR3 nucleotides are TGCAGCGTTCACCTCCCCCCACAGGGGCCCGAGGGTACCTACGAGCAGTACTTC.

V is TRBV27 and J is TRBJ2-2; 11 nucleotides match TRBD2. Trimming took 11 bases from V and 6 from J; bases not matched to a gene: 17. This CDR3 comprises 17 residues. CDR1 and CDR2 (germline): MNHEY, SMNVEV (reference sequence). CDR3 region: CAAFSPLAGGGAGELFF. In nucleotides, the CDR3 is TGTGCCGCCTTTTCCCCTCTAGCGGGAGGAGGGGCCGGGGAGCTGTTTTTT.

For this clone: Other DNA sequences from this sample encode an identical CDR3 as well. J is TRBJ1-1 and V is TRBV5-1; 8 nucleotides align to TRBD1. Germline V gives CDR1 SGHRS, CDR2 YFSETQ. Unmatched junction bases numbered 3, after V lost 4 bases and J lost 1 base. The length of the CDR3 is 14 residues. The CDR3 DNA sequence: TGCGCCAGCAGCCCCGGACAGGGGAACACTGAAGCTTTCTTT. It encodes CASSPGQGNTEAFF.

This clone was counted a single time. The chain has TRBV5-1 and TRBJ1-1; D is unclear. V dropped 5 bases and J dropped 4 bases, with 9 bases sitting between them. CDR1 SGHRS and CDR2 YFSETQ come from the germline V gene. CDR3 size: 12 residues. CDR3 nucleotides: TGCGCCAGCAGGGGAGAGGTCACTGAAGCTTTCTTT. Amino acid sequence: CASRGEVTEAFF.

The CDR3 is CASSPGQGATQPQHF. Written as DNA, the CDR3 is TGTGCCAGCTCACCGGGACAGGGGGCGACTCAGCCCCAGCATTTT. The chain combines TRBV18 with TRBJ1-5, with TRBD1 matching 12 bases. The CDR3 covers 15 residues. Germline loops: CDR1 KGHSH, CDR2 LQKENI. V was clipped by 3 bases and J by 6 bases; unmatched bases: 3.

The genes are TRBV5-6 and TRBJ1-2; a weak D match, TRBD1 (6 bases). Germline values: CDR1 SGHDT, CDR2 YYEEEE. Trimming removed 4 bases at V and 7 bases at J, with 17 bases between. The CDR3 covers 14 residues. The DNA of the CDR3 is TGTGCCAGCAGCCTTGGACAGCTCGGGGCTGGCTACACCTTC. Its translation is CASSLGQLGAGYTF.

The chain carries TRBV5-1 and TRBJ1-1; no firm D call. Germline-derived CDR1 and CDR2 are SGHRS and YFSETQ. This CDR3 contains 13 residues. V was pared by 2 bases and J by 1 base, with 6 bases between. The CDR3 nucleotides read TGCGCCAGCAGCTTTGGGAGGAACACTGAAGCTTTCTTT. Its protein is CASSFGRNTEAFF.

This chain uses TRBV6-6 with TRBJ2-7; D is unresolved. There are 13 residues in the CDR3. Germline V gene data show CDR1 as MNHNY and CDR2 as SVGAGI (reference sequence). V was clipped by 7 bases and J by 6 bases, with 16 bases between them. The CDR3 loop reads CASTDDIFSEQYV. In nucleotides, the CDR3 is TGTGCCAGCACCGACGACATCTTTTCCGAGCAGTACGTC.

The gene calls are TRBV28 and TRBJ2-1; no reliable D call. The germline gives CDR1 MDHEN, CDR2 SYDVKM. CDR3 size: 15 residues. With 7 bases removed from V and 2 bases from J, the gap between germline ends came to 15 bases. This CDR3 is CASTPTLAPYNEQFF. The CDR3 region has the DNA TGTGCCAGCACCCCAACGTTGGCACCCTACAATGAGCAGTTCTTC.

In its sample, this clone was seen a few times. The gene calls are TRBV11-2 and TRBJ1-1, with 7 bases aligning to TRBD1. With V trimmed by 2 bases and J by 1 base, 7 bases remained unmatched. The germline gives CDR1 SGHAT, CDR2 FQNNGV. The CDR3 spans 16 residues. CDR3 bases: TGTGCCAGCAGCTTAAAGACCAGGACAGGGAACACTGAAGCTTTCTTT. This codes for CASSLKTRTGNTEAFF.

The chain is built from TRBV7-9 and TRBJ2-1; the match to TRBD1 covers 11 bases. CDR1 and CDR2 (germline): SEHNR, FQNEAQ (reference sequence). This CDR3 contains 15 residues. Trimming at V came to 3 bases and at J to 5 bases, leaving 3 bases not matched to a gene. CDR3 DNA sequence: TGTGCCAGCAGCTTGGGACAGGGGGAACACAATGAGCAGTTCTTC. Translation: CASSLGQGEHNEQFF.